Included here is one T cell receptor (beta chain) sequence, with context. Its target is not known. The data derive from a study of cytomegalovirus exposure and HLA in healthy donors. Study as a whole: Previous work identified some 120 million unique TCR beta sequences from roughly 170 million T cells. Study results and limitations: Overall, under 200 TCR beta chains were annotated as cytomegalovirus-associated. When a later analysis compared HLA-associated TCR beta chains with equally common others, the HLA-associated chains turned out to be more clonally expanded and to have lower generation probabilities.

V shed 2 bases, J shed 0 bases, and the junction held 5 bases outside the gene matches. The length of the CDR3 is 16 residues. CDR1 and CDR2 (germline): SGHRS, YFSETQ. The PCR used 60 Vbeta and 13 Jbeta primers. Sequencing used immunoSEQ multiplex PCR; TCRdb keeps in-frame clones, though not all of them. The data show 65,000 to 100,000 clones, roughly 77% seen once. Material: PBMCs. The clonotype was recovered from a middle-aged woman in good health and CMV-seropositive. The rearrangement uses TRBV5-1 and TRBJ2-1; 7 bases fit TRBD2. The CDR3 nucleotides are TGCGCCAGCAGCTTAGCTGGGAGGGACTCCTACAATGAGCAGTTCTTC. This sequence encodes CASSLAGRDSYNEQFF. The variable domain in full, with the rest retrieved from reference TRBV5-1 and TRBJ2-1, is KAGVTQTPRYLIKTRGQQVTLSCSPISGHRSVSWYQQTPGQGLQFLFEYFSETQRNKGNFPGRFSGRQFSNSRSEMNVSTLELGDSALYLCASSLAGRDSYNEQFFGPGTRLTVL.